Given below is one T cell receptor (beta chain) in context. Data came from immunoSEQ multiplex PCR; TCRdb stores just in-frame clones and leaves some out. The table lists approximately 38,000 clones, more than 75% of them singletons. The sample originates from a study of PD-1 blockade in mismatch repair-deficient tumors. There are 13 residues in the CDR3. V dropped 8 bases and J dropped 10 bases, with 20 bases sitting between them. Germline V gene lookup returns CDR1 SNHLY and CDR2 FYNNEI. All patients were mismatch repair deficient, assessed by either PCR or immunohistochemistry. The TCR-sequenced patients were a few responders to pembrolizumab.

This chain connects TRBV2 to TRBJ1-1; D might be TRBD1 (6 bases). This sequence was found in an adult with mismatch repair-deficient cancer. Sequenced here: peripheral blood, sampled 76 weeks after starting pembrolizumab. The CDR3 reads CASGMRGEGRAFF. The CDR3 coding sequence is TGTGCCAGCGGGATGAGGGGGGAAGGGAGAGCTTTCTTT.